The 8 T cell receptor beta chains given below trace back to one sample, sequenced in a study of cytotoxic CD8 clonotypes in ibrutinib-treated CLL. Clones were sequenced by immunoSEQ multiplex PCR, and TCRdb holds only the in-frame ones, with some missing. The data show 330,000 or so clones, around 66% seen once. Sequencing used PBMCs, obtained after 36 months of ibrutinib treatment. The receptors here all came from a human donor with chronic lymphocytic leukemia.

The chain combines TRBV28 with TRBJ1-2, with D tentatively TRBD1 (5 bases). Trimming took 6 bases from V and 7 from J, leaving 15 bases between them. There are 13 residues in the CDR3. Germline CDR1 and CDR2: MDHEN and SYDVKM. The DNA for the CDR3 is TGTGCCAGCAGCCCCTTCCGGGACCTTGGCTACACCTTC. Encoded protein: CASSPFRDLGYTF.

In this sample, this clone turned up once. The rearrangement uses TRBV5-1 and TRBJ2-3, with 8 bases lining up with TRBD1. V lost 4 bases and J lost 4; bases outside the gene matches: 8. Germline CDR1 is SGHRS and CDR2 is YFSETQ. The CDR3 runs to 15 residues. The chain's CDR3 is CASSLTGGRADTQYF. CDR3 nucleotides: TGCGCCAGCAGCCTTACAGGGGGTAGGGCAGATACGCAGTATTTT.

The chain links TRBV5-4 to TRBJ1-5, with D unclear. The CDR3 loop spans 14 amino acids. Deletions cut 0 bases from V and 0 bases from J, with 4 bases between. Germline V gene sequence: CDR1 SGHNT, CDR2 YYREEE (reference sequence). CDR3 nucleotide sequence: TGTGCCAGCAGCTTGGGGGGTAGCAATCAGCCCCAGCATTTT. Translating it yields CASSLGGSNQPQHF.

This clone was seen a few times. The chain combines TRBV28 with TRBJ2-7; TRBD1 matches at 9 bases. V was clipped by 4 bases and J by 3 bases; unmatched bases: 7. Germline V gene sequence: CDR1 MDHEN, CDR2 SYDVKM. The CDR3 loop spans 15 amino acids. CDR3 protein: CASSWDRVSFYEQYF. The CDR3 DNA reads TGTGCCAGCAGTTGGGACAGGGTCTCCTTCTACGAGCAGTACTTC.

The chain couples TRBV4-1 to TRBJ2-5, with TRBD2 matching over 12 bases. V was clipped by 4 bases and J by 1 base; unmatched bases: 10. This CDR3 comprises 18 residues. The V gene's germline CDR1 is MGHRA and CDR2 YSYEKL. The CDR3 nucleotides are TGCGCCAGCAGCCCTAACCCGGGACTAGCGGGTCCCCAAGAGACCCAGTACTTC. Amino acids: CASSPNPGLAGPQETQYF.

In its sample, this clone was seen a few times. This CDR3 is CASTYGQGSFDEQYF. CDR3 DNA sequence: TGTGCCAGCACCTACGGACAGGGTTCTTTCGACGAGCAGTACTTC. The rearrangement joins TRBV11-2 to TRBJ2-7; 8 nucleotides agree with TRBD1. V was clipped by 7 bases and J by 5 bases; unmatched bases: 13. The CDR3 sequence is 15 residues long. The germline CDR1 and CDR2 sequences are SGHAT and FQNNGV.

CDR3 DNA: TGCAGCGTTGTGAACAGGGAGGGAAACACCATATATTTT. It is translated as CSVVNREGNTIYF. This chain joins TRBV29-1 and TRBJ1-3; D is perhaps TRBD1 (6 bases). Trimming took off 4 bases at V and 4 bases at J, with 11 bases between the two ends. CDR3 size: 13 residues. Germline V lookup: CDR1 SQVTM, CDR2 ANQGSEA.

A few counts support this clone. This sequence joins TRBV27 and TRBJ1-6, with D unclear. Trimming stripped 1 base from V and 9 bases from J, with 7 bases between. This CDR3 has 13 amino acids. Germline V CDR1 and CDR2: MNHEY, SMNVEV (reference sequence). The CDR3 nucleotides are TGTGCCAGCAGTTTATATCCGGGTTCACCCCTCCACTTT. This translates into CASSLYPGSPLHF.